Following are 18 T cell receptor beta chains from one sample sequenced in a study of T cell responses to AZD1222 COVID-19 vaccine. Clones were read by immunoSEQ multiplex PCR, and TCRdb kept only the in-frame ones, dropping some. The sample carries roughly 100,000 clones, less than 95% recorded once. The sequencing here drew on peripheral blood, taken 28 days after the second AZD1222 dose. The source is an adult who received the AZD1222 COVID-19 vaccine.

The J gene is TRBJ2-7, the V gene TRBV4-1; 11 positions agree with TRBD1. V was clipped by 4 bases and J by 5 bases; unmatched bases: 7. CDR3 size: 15 residues. The germline V gene encodes CDR1 MGHRA and CDR2 YSYEKL. CDR3 DNA sequence: TGCGCCAGCAGCCGCGCCGGGACAGGGGGAAACGAGCAGTACTTC. Amino acids: CASSRAGTGGNEQYF.

This chain connects TRBV5-1 to TRBJ1-4; 7 nucleotides line up with TRBD1. Unmatched junction bases numbered 2, after V lost 4 bases and J lost 2 bases. This CDR3 contains 14 residues. Per germline, CDR1 SGHRS and CDR2 YFSETQ. The CDR3 nucleotides are TGCGCCAGCAGCCCGGGACAGACTAATGAAAAACTGTTTTTT. It yields the protein CASSPGQTNEKLFF.

The rearrangement links TRBV11-3 to TRBJ2-2; TRBD1 matches 10 bases. V trimming: 5 bases; J trimming: 4 bases; junction bases outside the gene matches: 10. This CDR3 spans 17 amino acids. Germline CDR1 and CDR2: SGHNT and YENEEA. The CDR3 DNA follows: TGTGCCAGCAGCCCCGGTCAGGGACAGGGGACCACCGGGGAGCTGTTTTTT. Its protein is CASSPGQGQGTTGELFF.

This clone has just a few counts. The chain employs TRBV24-1 and TRBJ1-2, with TRBD1 identical over 10 bases. The CDR3 totals 14 residues. Per the germline V gene, CDR1 is KGHDR and CDR2 is SFDVKD. Trimming at V came to 5 bases and at J to 4 bases, leaving 3 bases not matched to a gene. CDR3 residues: CATSARQGAYGYTF. For the CDR3, the DNA is TGTGCCACCAGTGCCCGACAGGGGGCCTATGGCTACACCTTC.

This chain joins TRBV2 and TRBJ1-1; TRBD1 might be the D (6 bases). CDR3 length equals 16 residues. Trimming took off 1 base at V and 4 bases at J, with 16 bases between the two ends. Germline V gives CDR1 SNHLY, CDR2 FYNNEI. CDR3 protein: CASSEEGGRRGTEAFF. The CDR3 DNA follows: TGTGCCAGCAGTGAAGAAGGGGGGCGGCGGGGCACTGAAGCTTTCTTT.

The chain carries TRBV18 and TRBJ1-6; the D gene is possibly TRBD1 (5 bases). This CDR3 is built from 15 residues. Per the germline V gene, CDR1 is KGHSH and CDR2 is LQKENI. The V end was cut by 2 bases, the J end by 3 bases, with 8 bases between. The CDR3 DNA is TGTGCCAGCTCACCAGGGGGAGGCTATAATTCACCCCTCCACTTT. Its protein product is CASSPGGGYNSPLHF.

The chain uses TRBV3-1 (or the pseudogene TRBV3-2) and TRBJ2-2; the match to TRBD2 covers 7 bases. The length of the CDR3 is 13 residues. V was pared by 1 base and J by 7 bases, with 0 bases of the junction left unmatched. Per the germline V gene, CDR1 is LGHDT and CDR2 is YNNKEL (reference sequence). Here the CDR3 reads CASSQGDYGELFF. The CDR3 bases are TGTGCCAGCAGCCAAGGGGACTACGGGGAGCTGTTTTTT.

V is TRBV3-1 (or the pseudogene TRBV3-2) and J is TRBJ1-6; D is uncertain. The length of the CDR3 is 13 residues. Trimming left V 1 base short and J 7 bases short, with 5 bases between. Germline assignment: CDR1 LGHDT and CDR2 YNNKEL (reference sequence). CDR3 nucleotides: TGTGCCAGCAGCCAAGTGGAGAATTCACCCCTCCACTTT. It specifies CASSQVENSPLHF.

The V call is TRBV18, the J call TRBJ2-3; D remains unclear. Germline CDR1 KGHSH, CDR2 LQKENI. The CDR3 runs to 14 residues. Trimming stripped 2 bases from V and 2 bases from J, with 8 bases between. CDR3 sequence: CASSPRDLTDTQYF. CDR3 DNA sequence: TGTGCCAGCTCACCAAGGGATCTCACAGATACGCAGTATTTT.

This clone was detected once. V is TRBV3-1 (or the pseudogene TRBV3-2) and J is TRBJ2-3; D is ambiguous. The CDR3 spans 12 residues. The V end lost 0 bases, the J end lost 11 bases, and 9 bases lay between the germline ends. Germline V lookup: CDR1 LGHDT, CDR2 YNNKEL (reference sequence). The CDR3 coding sequence is TGTGCCAGCAGCCAAGAACCAGAGATGCAGTATTTT. It translates to CASSQEPEMQYF.

The chain has TRBV3-1 (or the pseudogene TRBV3-2) and TRBJ2-2; D is ambiguous. Deletions cut 4 bases from V and 5 bases from J, with 20 bases between. CDR1 is LGHDT, CDR2 YNNKEL, per germline (reference sequence). The CDR3 covers 17 residues. This CDR3 is CASSRYRARGETGELFF. The CDR3 DNA reads as TGTGCCAGCAGCCGGTACCGGGCGCGAGGAGAGACCGGGGAGCTGTTTTTT.

This rearrangement joins TRBV19 to TRBJ1-5, with a tentative D call TRBD1 (5 bases). CDR1 and CDR2 from the germline V gene are LNHDA and SQIVND (reference sequence). V was shortened by 6 bases and J by 7 bases, with 25 bases between the two germline ends. The CDR3 is 17 amino acids. CDR3 sequence reads: CASSQRVFSRGGQPQHF. CDR3 sequence (DNA): TGTGCCAGTAGCCAACGAGTTTTCTCTCGGGGCGGGCAGCCCCAGCATTTT.

The rearrangement links TRBV6-5 to TRBJ1-3; D is ambiguous. Germline CDR1 is MNHEY and CDR2 is SVGAGI. This CDR3 has 11 amino acids. Trimming shortened V by 6 bases and J by 7 bases, and 7 bases separated the two germline ends. This chain's CDR3 is CASRRSNTIYF. DNA of the CDR3: TGTGCCAGCAGGCGGTCGAACACCATATATTTT.

V and J are TRBV2 and TRBJ2-7; TRBD2 might be the D (5 bases). CDR3 length equals 14 residues. Trimming removed 1 base at V and 0 bases at J, with 7 bases between. Germline V gene sequence: CDR1 SNHLY, CDR2 FYNNEI. The CDR3 DNA follows: TGTGCCAGCAGTGAAGTGGGGAGCTCCTACGAGCAGTACTTC. Its translation is CASSEVGSSYEQYF.

This clone has a single count. This rearrangement joins TRBV5-6 to TRBJ1-2, with D perhaps matching TRBD1 (5 bases). CDR1 SGHDT and CDR2 YYEEEE come from the germline V gene. With 1 base removed from V and 4 bases from J, the gap between germline ends came to 11 bases. The CDR3 covers 14 residues. CDR3 nucleotides: TGTGCCAGCAGCTTGCCCGGGACGTTCTATGGCTACACCTTC. It yields the protein CASSLPGTFYGYTF.

The chain couples TRBV3-1 (or the pseudogene TRBV3-2) to TRBJ2-7, with 7 nucleotides matching TRBD2. This CDR3 is built from 16 residues. The V gene end was trimmed by 0 bases and the J gene end by 6 bases; junction bases not matched to a gene: 11. CDR1 LGHDT and CDR2 YNNKEL come from the germline V gene (reference sequence). The CDR3 DNA sequence: TGTGCCAGCAGCCAAGATGAGGCTAGCGGACGTGGCGAGCAGTACTTC. The encoded protein is CASSQDEASGRGEQYF.

The rearrangement links TRBV11-2 to TRBJ2-2, with D tentatively TRBD1 (7 bases). Germline CDR1 and CDR2: SGHAT and FQNNGV. The V gene lost 6 bases and the J gene lost 6 bases, with 14 bases spanning the gap. This CDR3 region has 14 residues. DNA of the CDR3: TGTGCCAGCAGTCAACAGGGGACTCCCGGGGAGCTGTTTTTT. It is translated as CASSQQGTPGELFF.

This chain uses TRBV7-9 with TRBJ1-3; D ambiguous. Trimming removed 4 bases at V and 1 base at J, with 11 bases between. The germline V gene encodes CDR1 SEHNR and CDR2 FQNEAQ (reference sequence). The CDR3 has 15 residues. CDR3: CASSSQGGSGNTIYF. CDR3 bases: TGTGCCAGCAGCTCCCAAGGCGGTTCTGGAAACACCATATATTTT.